The 24 T cell receptor beta chains below all came from one sample that was sequenced in a study of cytomegalovirus exposure and HLA in healthy donors. PCR was performed using 60 Vbeta and 13 Jbeta primers. Here immunoSEQ multiplex PCR was the method, and the copy in TCRdb shows in-frame clones only, minus some. This sample has tens of thousands of clones; roughly 60% occur once, and the top ten carry about 5.4%. What was sequenced was PBMCs. The source is a woman in her twenties or thirties in good health and CMV-seropositive.

CDR3 nucleotide sequence: TGTGCCAGCAGTCGAGGGGGGAACACTGAAGCTTTCTTT. This encodes CASSRGGNTEAFF. This chain uses TRBV6-5 with TRBJ1-1; weak D call: TRBD1 (6 bases). Germline CDR1 reads MNHEY; CDR2 reads SVGAGI. The V and J ends lost 5 bases and 1 base respectively, with 8 bases between them. This CDR3 is built from 13 residues.

Comments on this clone: Additional DNA sequences in this sample encode the identical CDR3. The chain recombines TRBV5-1 with TRBJ1-1, with 7 bases identical to TRBD1. The CDR3 runs 14 residues. Germline lookup yields CDR1 SGHRS and CDR2 YFSETQ. The V and J ends lost 2 bases and 1 base, in that order; junction bases with no gene match: 2. CDR3 in DNA: TGCGCCAGCAGCTTATCAGGGGGGAACACTGAAGCTTTCTTT. Translating it yields CASSLSGGNTEAFF.

This clone was counted once. The V gene is TRBV4-1, the J gene TRBJ1-3; the D gene is possibly TRBD1 (6 bases). Trimming took off 1 base at V and 0 bases at J, with 7 bases between the two ends. Germline CDR1 MGHRA, CDR2 YSYEKL. This CDR3 contains 15 residues. The CDR3 reads CASSQGGGSGNTIYF. DNA for the CDR3: TGCGCCAGCAGCCAAGGAGGGGGCTCTGGAAACACCATATATTTT.

The chain links TRBV25-1 to TRBJ2-1; the match to TRBD1 covers 9 bases. V lost 3 bases to trimming and J lost 2 bases; unmatched junction nucleotides: 5. The CDR3 is 16 residues long. Germline V lookup: CDR1 MGHDK, CDR2 SYGVNS. CDR3 sequence (DNA): TGTGCCAGCAGTGAGCCAGGGACAGGGCCCTACAATGAGCAGTTCTTC. Its translation is CASSEPGTGPYNEQFF.

The chain joins TRBV7-6 to TRBJ2-5; TRBD2 agrees at 9 bases. V lost 3 bases and J lost 5; bases outside the gene matches: 4. CDR1 is SGHVS and CDR2 is FNYEAQ in the germline V gene. CDR3 size: 14 residues. The CDR3 is CASSFSGGGETQYF. The CDR3 region has the DNA TGTGCCAGCAGCTTTAGCGGGGGCGGGGAGACCCAGTACTTC.

The V call is TRBV6-5, the J call TRBJ1-6, with 9 nucleotides matching TRBD1. The J segment lost 7 bases and the V segment lost 2 bases, leaving 6 bases of the junction unmatched. CDR3 length equals 16 residues. The V gene's germline CDR1 is MNHEY and CDR2 SVGAGI. CDR3 sequence reads: CASSYSRDRENSPLHF. As DNA, the CDR3 is TGTGCCAGCAGTTACAGCAGGGACAGGGAAAATTCACCCCTCCACTTT.

The V gene is TRBV19, the J gene TRBJ1-2; a possible D gene is TRBD1 (6 bases). The CDR3 contains 13 residues. Trimming removed 5 bases from V and 2 bases from J, with 9 bases in between. Per the germline V gene, CDR1 is LNHDA and CDR2 is SQIVND (reference sequence). CDR3 nucleotide sequence: TGTGCCAGTAGTCCAAGGGGGAACTATGGCTACACCTTC. Protein: CASSPRGNYGYTF.

The chain's CDR3 is CASSAPGQGIPPNEKLFF. The CDR3 region has the DNA TGTGCCAGCAGCGCGCCGGGCCAGGGAATTCCGCCTAATGAAAAACTGTTTTTT. J is TRBJ1-4 and V is TRBV5-6; possibly TRBD1 for D (5 bases). V gave up 4 bases and J gave up 3 bases, with 22 bases separating them. Germline V lookup: CDR1 SGHDT, CDR2 YYEEEE. This CDR3 has 18 residues.

This chain uses TRBV5-6 with TRBJ2-1; D perhaps matches TRBD1 (5 bases). Germline V gene sequence: CDR1 SGHDT, CDR2 YYEEEE. Trimming took 4 bases from V and 6 from J, leaving 11 bases between them. This CDR3 region has 13 residues. In DNA form, the CDR3 reads TGTGCCAGCAGCGTGGACACCGCCAATGAGCAGTTCTTC. This codes for CASSVDTANEQFF.

The chain carries TRBV6-5 and TRBJ1-2; D gene ambiguous. In germline, CDR1 is MNHEY, CDR2 SVGAGI. The CDR3 sequence is 12 residues long. The V and J ends lost 2 bases and 5 bases respectively, with 6 bases between them. For the CDR3, the DNA is TGTGCCAGCAGTTACCCGGGATATGGCTACACCTTC. This encodes CASSYPGYGYTF.

V usage is TRBV20-1 and J usage is TRBJ2-1; no reliable D call. The CDR3 covers 10 residues. Trimming pared 6 bases from V and 8 bases from J, leaving 8 bases between. CDR1 is DFQATT and CDR2 is SNEGSKA in the germline V gene (reference sequence). The CDR3 DNA sequence: TGCAGTGCCACAGCCTATGAGCAGTTCTTC. Translating gives CSATAYEQFF.

The table lists this clone with a few counts. The chain links TRBV5-4 to TRBJ1-2; tentatively, D is TRBD1 (6 bases). Germline V gene sequence: CDR1 SGHNT, CDR2 YYREEE (reference sequence). V was clipped by 0 bases and J by 0 bases, with 9 bases between them. The length of the CDR3 is 15 residues. CDR3 nucleotide sequence: TGTGCCAGCAGCTTGGACGGACAGTCTAACTATGGCTACACCTTC. This gives the protein CASSLDGQSNYGYTF.

The V call is TRBV6-6, the J call TRBJ2-4; tentatively, D is TRBD1 (6 bases). CDR3 length equals 16 residues. Trimming took off 6 bases at V and 3 bases at J, with 18 bases between the two ends. Germline V gene sequence: CDR1 MNHNY, CDR2 SVGAGI (reference sequence). The CDR3 DNA reads TGTGCCAGCAGCCCCAGACAGGCTAGGGACAAAAACATTCAGTACTTC. It specifies CASSPRQARDKNIQYF.

The chain has TRBV19 and TRBJ1-2; D is undetermined. The CDR3 consists of 14 residues. V was trimmed by 5 bases and J by 4 bases, leaving 14 bases between them. Germline V gene lookup returns CDR1 LNHDA and CDR2 SQIVND (reference sequence). The CDR3 protein is CASSQTGETYGYTF. The CDR3 DNA sequence: TGTGCCAGTAGTCAGACCGGGGAAACCTATGGCTACACCTTC.

This clone has just a few counts. The chain combines TRBV18 with TRBJ1-4, with D perhaps TRBD1 (6 bases). Germline V CDR1 and CDR2: KGHSH, LQKENI. CDR3 length equals 13 residues. V gave up 4 bases and J gave up 5 bases, with 8 bases separating them. CDR3 protein: CASSQGENEKLFF. The CDR3, as DNA: TGTGCCAGCTCACAGGGGGAGAATGAAAAACTGTTTTTT.

The chain has TRBV5-1 and TRBJ2-5; TRBD1 is a possible D gene (6 bases). The end of the DNA fits TRBJ2-7 better, so the J call may be wrong. This CDR3 has 16 amino acids. Germline V gene data show CDR1 as SGHRS and CDR2 as YFSETQ. In DNA, the CDR3 is TGCGCCAGCAGCTTGTCTGTGACAGGTCGCTCCTACGAGCAGTACTTC. Translated, it gives CASSLSVTGRSYEQYF.

The V call is TRBV7-2, the J call TRBJ1-5; D remains unclear. Trimming removed 2 bases at V and 6 bases at J, with 5 bases between. This CDR3 region has 12 residues. Germline-derived CDR1 and CDR2 are SGHTA and FQGNSA. The CDR3 DNA reads as TGTGCCAGCAGCTTATCGTCTCAGCCCCAGCATTTT. Its protein product is CASSLSSQPQHF.

The rearrangement links TRBV5-1 to TRBJ1-2, with D uncertain. The CDR3 extends over 16 amino acids. Deletions cut 5 bases from V and 7 bases from J, with 24 bases between. CDR1 and CDR2 from the germline V gene are SGHRS and YFSETQ. The CDR3 loop reads CASRRWWNERVGGYTF. CDR3 bases: TGCGCCAGCAGACGCTGGTGGAACGAGAGGGTGGGTGGCTACACCTTC.

This clone occurred a few times. This chain uses TRBV18 with TRBJ1-1; D gene unclear. The CDR3 sequence is 15 residues long. The ends were cut back, 4 bases at V and 4 bases at J, with 16 bases in the middle. CDR1 and CDR2 (germline): KGHSH, LQKENI. For the CDR3, the DNA is TGTGCCAGCTCACTAACGCTCGGTGAGGGCACTGAAGCTTTCTTT. It translates to CASSLTLGEGTEAFF.

The chain employs TRBV7-2 and TRBJ2-1; D is ambiguous. Trimming removed 2 bases from V and 6 bases from J, with 8 bases in between. CDR1 and CDR2 from the germline V gene are SGHTA and FQGNSA. The CDR3 consists of 13 residues. The CDR3 region has the DNA TGTGCCAGCAGCTTAATGGTAGTCAATGAGCAGTTCTTC. Translated, it gives CASSLMVVNEQFF.

The rearrangement uses TRBV7-9 and TRBJ1-1; no reliable D call. The CDR3 runs 14 residues. The germline V gene encodes CDR1 SEHNR and CDR2 FQNEAQ (reference sequence). V was trimmed by 5 bases and J by 6 bases, leaving 16 bases between them. The CDR3 sequence: CASSLKGGAAEAFF. The CDR3 nucleotides are TGTGCCAGCAGCCTAAAGGGAGGAGCGGCTGAAGCTTTCTTT.

This clone was seen a few times. This rearrangement joins TRBV5-1 to TRBJ1-2; D is uncertain. Germline V gene lookup returns CDR1 SGHRS and CDR2 YFSETQ. This CDR3 is built from 12 residues. V dropped 0 bases and J dropped 8 bases, with 8 bases sitting between them. Here the CDR3 reads CASSLGDNGYTF. The CDR3 bases are TGCGCCAGCAGCTTGGGTGACAACGGCTACACCTTC.

V gene TRBV9 combines with J gene TRBJ2-3; D is perhaps TRBD2 (6 bases). The CDR3 totals 15 residues. Per germline, CDR1 SGDLS and CDR2 YYNGEE. V was trimmed by 2 bases and J by 2 bases, leaving 12 bases between them. The CDR3 DNA is TGTGCCAGCAGCGTCCGACTAGTTCCCACAGATACGCAGTATTTT. Its translation: CASSVRLVPTDTQYF.

The J gene is TRBJ2-3, the V gene TRBV4-2; D gene uncertain. The length of the CDR3 is 12 residues. V was trimmed by 5 bases and J by 0 bases, leaving 3 bases between them. Germline CDR1 is LGHNA and CDR2 is YNFKEQ. CDR3 protein: CASSTSTDTQYF. The CDR3 DNA sequence: TGTGCCAGCAGCACTAGCACAGATACGCAGTATTTT.